Here is one T cell receptor (beta chain) with its context. This CDR3 comprises 16 residues. Germline V lookup: CDR1 SGHRS, CDR2 YFSETQ. The V end lost 0 bases, the J end lost 1 base, and 12 bases lay between the germline ends. This sample stems from a study of T cell responses to AZD1222 COVID-19 vaccine. Repertoires were generated with immunoSEQ multiplex PCR, while TCRdb's copy carries only in-frame clones and drops some. The sample consists of some 110,000 clones, about 91% of them appearing once. Sequencing was performed on peripheral blood, taken 28 days after the second AZD1222 dose. The chain uses TRBV5-1 and TRBJ2-3; weak D call: TRBD1 (5 bases). The clonotype was recovered from an adult who received the AZD1222 COVID-19 vaccine. CDR3 sequence reads: CASSLGITGGTDTQYF. CDR3 DNA: TGCGCCAGCAGCTTGGGAATCACAGGTGGCACAGATACGCAGTATTTT.